The present T cell receptor beta chain was sequenced within a study of beta chain features in type 1 diabetes. The whole isolated RNA underwent reverse transcription, so sequencing captured expressed TCRB transcripts. Generated by immunoSEQ multiplex PCR, the TCRdb table keeps only in-frame clones and is missing some. The sample contains about half a million clones, 30% of which appear only once. Germline V CDR1 and CDR2: LGHNA, YNFKEQ. Trimming shortened V by 1 base and J by 3 bases, and 16 bases separated the two germline ends. This CDR3 is 17 amino acids long. In its sample, this clone was seen a few times.

The sequence came from a man younger than 35 in good health. Input material: naive CD4+ T cells from blood. The chain uses TRBV4-2 and TRBJ2-1; D possibly corresponds to TRBD2 (6 bases). The CDR3 region is CASSQGRLSGLYNEQFF. CDR3 sequence (DNA): TGTGCCAGCAGCCAAGGAAGGCTCAGCGGGCTCTACAATGAGCAGTTCTTC.